Below, 27 T cell receptor beta chains from the same sample are listed, as sequenced in a study of control samples from healthy donors and cancer patients. Clones were sequenced by immunoSEQ multiplex PCR, and TCRdb holds only the in-frame ones, with some missing. The sample includes over 120,000 clones, around 90% of them seen just once. Sequencing was done on a sample of blood. The receptors stem from a man younger than 45 in good health.

V usage is TRBV3-1 (or the pseudogene TRBV3-2) and J usage is TRBJ2-7; 8 bases align to TRBD1. The germline gives CDR1 LGHDT, CDR2 YNNKEL (reference sequence). CDR3 length: 14 amino acids. The J segment lost 0 bases and the V segment lost 4 bases, leaving 2 bases of the junction unmatched. The CDR3 coding sequence is TGTGCCAGCAGCCGACAGGGGACCTCCTACGAGCAGTACTTC. It codes for CASSRQGTSYEQYF.

With regard to this clone: At the DNA level, this CDR3 is encoded by other sequences in the same sample as well. The genes are TRBV12-3 or TRBV12-4 and TRBJ2-7; D is ambiguous. CDR3 length equals 11 residues. Trimming pared 5 bases from V and 1 base from J, leaving 3 bases between. CDR3 loop: CASSSSYEQYF. In DNA, the CDR3 is TGTGCCAGCAGTAGTTCCTACGAGCAGTACTTC.

CDR3 amino acids: CASSGTGYSNQPQHF. As DNA, the CDR3 is TGTGCCAGCAGTGGTACAGGGTATAGCAATCAGCCCCAGCATTTT. J is TRBJ1-5 and V is TRBV2, with D possibly TRBD1 on 6 matching bases. Germline CDR1 reads SNHLY; CDR2 reads FYNNEI. CDR3 length: 15 residues. Trimming took 4 bases from V and 0 from J, leaving 10 bases between them. Supplemented by reference TRBV2 and TRBJ1-5, the full variable domain reads EPEVTQTPSHQVTQMGQEVILRCVPISNHLYFYWYRQILGQKVEFLVSFYNNEISEKSEIFDDQFSVERPDGSNFTLKIRSTKLEDSAMYFCASSGTGYSNQPQHFGDGTRLSIL.

This sequence joins TRBV23-1 and TRBJ1-5; the match to TRBD1 covers 7 bases. TRBV23-1 is known as an ORF, though its function is uncertain. The V segment lost 0 bases and the J segment 6 bases; nucleotides outside the gene matches: 11. The CDR3 is 17 residues long. In nucleotides, the CDR3 is TGCGCCAGCAGTCAATCGATTAGGGCAGGGGGAAGTCAGCCCCAGCATTTT. The encoded protein is CASSQSIRAGGSQPQHF.

V is TRBV5-1 and J is TRBJ1-2; 7 bases are a match to TRBD1. The germline gives CDR1 SGHRS, CDR2 YFSETQ. The V segment lost 0 bases and the J segment 5 bases; nucleotides outside the gene matches: 4. CDR3 length equals 14 residues. For the CDR3, the DNA is TGCGCCAGCAGCTTGGCCGGGACAGTTTATGGCTACACCTTC. This codes for CASSLAGTVYGYTF.

The genes are TRBV29-1 and TRBJ1-1, with 12 bases that match TRBD1. In germline, CDR1 is SQVTM, CDR2 ANQGSEA. The CDR3 is 14 residues long. J was trimmed by 0 bases and V by 6 bases; bases with no gene match: 2. CDR3 in DNA: TGCAGCGTGGGGACAGGGGGCATGAACACTGAAGCTTTCTTT. Encoded protein: CSVGTGGMNTEAFF.

This chain links TRBV28 with TRBJ2-1; D may be TRBD1 (5 bases). The CDR3 runs 19 residues. Germline CDR1 reads MDHEN; CDR2 reads SYDVKM. V was clipped by 5 bases and J by 0 bases, with 23 bases between them. The CDR3 protein is CASSAQHITGPSSYNEQFF. The CDR3 DNA follows: TGTGCCAGCAGTGCGCAACATATCACAGGCCCGAGCTCCTACAATGAGCAGTTCTTC.

The rearrangement joins TRBV5-1 to TRBJ2-2; maybe TRBD1 (5 bases). Germline V gene sequence: CDR1 SGHRS, CDR2 YFSETQ. There are 14 residues in the CDR3. With 4 bases removed from V and 2 bases from J, the gap between germline ends came to 9 bases. This CDR3 is CASSHDSNTGELFF. In DNA, the CDR3 is TGCGCCAGCAGCCATGACAGTAACACCGGGGAGCTGTTTTTT.

This clone showed up just once. This chain connects TRBV5-1 to TRBJ1-6; a weak D match, TRBD1 (5 bases). This CDR3 comprises 18 residues. In germline, CDR1 is SGHRS, CDR2 YFSETQ. V was cut by 4 bases and J by 3 bases, with 20 bases left in between. CDR3 nucleotides: TGCGCCAGCAGCCTCGCGGGGGTCACCGGGGGCTATAATTCACCCCTCCACTTT. This gives the protein CASSLAGVTGGYNSPLHF.

The chain employs TRBV15 and TRBJ1-5; 11 bases align to TRBD1. Germline lookup yields CDR1 LNHNV and CDR2 YYDKDF (reference sequence). The V and J ends lost 4 bases and 4 bases, in that order; junction bases with no gene match: 3. This CDR3 contains 15 residues. CDR3 nucleotides: TGTGCCACCAGCACGGGACAGGGGGTAAATCAGCCCCAGCATTTT. Amino acid sequence: CATSTGQGVNQPQHF. Filled out from reference TRBV15 and TRBJ1-5, the complete variable domain reads DAMVIQNPRYQVTQFGKPVTLSCSQTLNHNVMYWYQQKSSQAPKLLFHYYDKDFNNEADTPDNFQSRRPNTSFCFLDIRSPGLGDTAMYLCATSTGQGVNQPQHFGDGTRLSIL.

V usage is TRBV5-8 and J usage is TRBJ1-1; D unclear. The CDR3 extends over 12 amino acids. The germline V gene encodes CDR1 SGHTS and CDR2 YDEGEE. V was trimmed by 0 bases and J by 8 bases, leaving 8 bases between them. The CDR3 loop is CASSLAETEAFF. The CDR3 coding sequence is TGTGCCAGCAGCTTGGCCGAGACGGAAGCTTTCTTT. Supplemented by reference TRBV5-8 and TRBJ1-1, the full variable domain reads EAGVTQSPTHLIKTRGQQATLRCSPISGHTSVYWYQQALGLGLQFLLWYDEGEERNRGNFPPRFSGRQFPNYSSELNVNALELEDSALYLCASSLAETEAFFGQGTRLTVV.

The chain couples TRBV5-5 to TRBJ2-7; D might be TRBD1 (5 bases). V lost 4 bases and J 0 bases, leaving 8 bases between the germline ends. CDR1 SGHKS and CDR2 YYEKEE come from the germline V gene (reference sequence). The CDR3 extends over 13 amino acids. The DNA for the CDR3 is TGTGCCAGCAGCCAGGGCTACTCCTACGAGCAGTACTTC. This encodes CASSQGYSYEQYF.

V gene TRBV10-3 combines with J gene TRBJ2-7, with TRBD2 matching 11 bases. The V gene end was trimmed by 2 bases and the J gene end by 1 base; junction bases not matched to a gene: 7. The CDR3 totals 17 residues. CDR1 is ENHRY and CDR2 is SYGVKD in the germline V gene. The CDR3 loop reads CAISERTGTSGSYEQYF. The CDR3 DNA reads as TGTGCCATCAGTGAGCGGACCGGGACTAGCGGATCCTACGAGCAGTACTTC.

Comment on this clone: The germline gene is not matched at one end of the junction; a read error may be the cause. This sequence joins TRBV19 and TRBJ2-3; tentatively, D is TRBD2 (5 bases). The CDR3 has 13 residues. Germline V gene data show CDR1 as LNHDA and CDR2 as SQIVND (reference sequence). CDR3 residues: CASSIGGRLPSVF. The CDR3 DNA follows: TGTGCCAGTAGTATAGGCGGGCGTTTGCCCTCGGTTTTT.

The CDR3 spells CATSDLGTSGRQYF. Written as DNA, the CDR3 is TGTGCCACCAGTGACCTGGGTACTAGCGGGCGACAGTATTTT. The chain links TRBV24-1 to TRBJ2-3; 9 bases map to TRBD2. CDR1 is KGHDR and CDR2 is SFDVKD in the germline V gene. The CDR3 covers 14 residues. The V and J ends lost 4 bases and 12 bases, in that order; junction bases with no gene match: 10.

This clone was found a few times. CDR3 loop: CASSGARGTEAFF. The CDR3 DNA reads as TGTGCCAGCAGTGGCGCCAGGGGAACTGAAGCTTTCTTT. The chain recombines TRBV2 with TRBJ1-1, with TRBD1 as a possible D gene (6 bases). Germline V gene data show CDR1 as SNHLY and CDR2 as FYNNEI. Trimming removed 4 bases at V and 5 bases at J, with 11 bases between. The CDR3 contains 13 residues.

The chain is built from TRBV11-2 and TRBJ2-7; TRBD1 matches 9 bases. CDR1 and CDR2 (germline): SGHAT, FQNNGV. V trimming: 5 bases; J trimming: 7 bases; junction bases outside the gene matches: 6. The CDR3 is 13 amino acids. The CDR3 bases are TGTGCCAGCAGCCCAGGACAGGGGCGGGAGCAGTACTTC. Residues: CASSPGQGREQYF.

The chain joins TRBV27 to TRBJ1-1; 7 bases line up with TRBD1. The germline CDR1 and CDR2 sequences are MNHEY and SMNVEV (reference sequence). V shed 5 bases, J shed 4 bases, and the junction held 7 bases outside the gene matches. CDR3 length: 14 amino acids. The CDR3 reads CASSLWDSSTEAFF. CDR3 nucleotide sequence: TGTGCCAGCAGTCTATGGGACAGTTCCACTGAAGCTTTCTTT.

The chain employs TRBV28 and TRBJ1-2; D possibly corresponds to TRBD1 (5 bases). Looked up from germline, CDR1 is MDHEN and CDR2 is SYDVKM. The CDR3 runs to 16 residues. V lost 2 bases and J lost 1, with 14 bases in between. The CDR3 protein is CASSLPGQDNNYGYTF. CDR3 nucleotide sequence: TGTGCCAGCAGTTTACCGGGGCAGGATAATAACTATGGCTACACCTTC.

The CDR3 here is CASSQGSGLGYGYTF. CDR3 coding DNA: TGCGCCAGCAGCCAGGGTTCAGGGTTGGGCTATGGCTACACCTTC. The chain has TRBV4-1 and TRBJ1-2, with a tentative D call TRBD1 (5 bases). In germline, CDR1 is MGHRA, CDR2 YSYEKL. The CDR3 covers 15 residues. V gave up 3 bases and J gave up 4 bases, with 15 bases separating them.

The gene calls are TRBV6-5 and TRBJ2-7; 11 bases fit TRBD2. Per the germline V gene, CDR1 is MNHEY and CDR2 is SVGAGI. The CDR3 spans 14 residues. V lost 6 bases to trimming and J lost 3 bases; unmatched junction nucleotides: 4. The CDR3 loop is CASRLAGGDYEQYF. The CDR3 DNA reads TGTGCCAGCAGGTTAGCGGGGGGGGACTACGAGCAGTACTTC.

V gene TRBV5-1 combines with J gene TRBJ1-1; 10 positions match TRBD1. Losses at the gene ends were 2 bases for V and 5 bases for J; bases not matched to a gene: 6. The germline V gene has CDR1 SGHRS and CDR2 YFSETQ. The CDR3 consists of 15 residues. CDR3 sequence reads: CASSLMGQGWTEAFF. For the CDR3, the DNA is TGCGCCAGCAGCTTAATGGGACAGGGGTGGACTGAAGCTTTCTTT.

The genes are TRBV11-2 and TRBJ2-3, with 14 bases fitting TRBD2. Trimming took 5 bases from V and 5 from J; bases not matched to a gene: 6. Germline V gene data show CDR1 as SGHAT and CDR2 as FQNNGV. This CDR3 has 16 residues. CDR3 sequence reads: CASSPGLAGAGDTQYF. CDR3 coding DNA: TGTGCCAGCAGCCCGGGACTAGCGGGGGCGGGAGATACGCAGTATTTT.

V gene TRBV7-9 combines with J gene TRBJ1-2; 7 bases agree with TRBD1. Per the germline V gene, CDR1 is SEHNR and CDR2 is FQNEAQ (reference sequence). The CDR3 totals 13 residues. V shed 5 bases and J 6 bases; nucleotides not matched to a gene: 6. The chain's CDR3 is CASSSTGDHGYTF. CDR3 nucleotides: TGTGCCAGCAGCAGTACAGGGGACCATGGCTACACCTTC. Drawing the rest from reference TRBV7-9 and TRBJ1-2, the complete variable domain is DTGVSQNPRHKITKRGQNVTFRCDPISEHNRLYWYRQTLGQGPEFLTYFQNEAQLEKSRLLSDRFSAERPKGSFSTLEIQRTEQGDSAMYLCASSSTGDHGYTFGSGTRLTVV.

This clone was observed a few times. The genes are TRBV6-5 and TRBJ1-1; D ambiguous. From germline, CDR1 is MNHEY and CDR2 SVGAGI. The V and J ends lost 2 bases and 1 base respectively, with 14 bases between them. This CDR3 has 16 amino acids. The CDR3 sequence is CASSYGLTVGNTEAFF. For the CDR3, the DNA is TGTGCCAGCAGTTACGGTCTAACTGTGGGGAACACTGAAGCTTTCTTT.

V and J are TRBV7-7 and TRBJ2-2; 7 bases agree with TRBD2. Germline CDR1 and CDR2: SSHAT and FNYEAQ (reference sequence). The CDR3 totals 15 residues. V trimming: 5 bases; J trimming: 0 bases; junction bases outside the gene matches: 3. The CDR3 DNA sequence: TGTGCCAGCAGCGCAGCGGGGCCGAACACCGGGGAGCTGTTTTTT. This encodes CASSAAGPNTGELFF.

This chain connects TRBV28 to TRBJ1-2, with D maybe TRBD1 (5 bases). Trimming took 6 bases from V and 2 from J, leaving 10 bases between them. The CDR3 has 13 amino acids. Germline V gene sequence: CDR1 MDHEN, CDR2 SYDVKM. The CDR3 sequence: CASSGTANYGYTF. DNA of the CDR3: TGTGCCAGCAGCGGGACGGCAAACTATGGCTACACCTTC.